The rows below give T cell receptor beta chains drawn from one sample of a study. TCRdb re-called the RT-PCR reads with MiXCR, one entry per CDR3 protein. The sample yields approximately 720,000 distinct CDR3 sequences, more than 13% seen once. Sequencing input: memory CD4+ T cells from blood. These TCRs come from a female donor in good health, serving as a healthy control. The CDR3 runs from the conserved cysteine through the conserved F or W. The D gene is left open where the match is weak. For some rows the clone size is stated as once, few or many, or as a class when expanded; others skip it.

size: NA
D: TRBD1
J: TRBJ1-2
V: TRBV5-1
DNA: TGCGCCAGCAGCCGGGGAACAGGGGACCACTATGGCTACACCTTC
CDR3: CASSRGTGDHYGYTF

size: NA
D: NA
J: TRBJ2-6
V: TRBV18
DNA: TGTGCCAGCTCACCGTACAGGGAGTCTGGGGCCAACGTCCTGACTTTC
CDR3: CASSPYRESGANVLTF

size: few
D: TRBD1
J: TRBJ1-1
V: TRBV12-3/TRBV12-4
DNA: TGTGCCAGCAGGGAGTCCTGGGGACAGAGCAACACTGAAGCTTTCTTT
CDR3: CASRESWGQSNTEAFF

size: many
D: TRBD1
J: TRBJ1-5
V: TRBV7-2
DNA: TGTGCCAGCAGCAAGACAGGGGGGAACAATCAGCCCCAGCATTTT
CDR3: CASSKTGGNNQPQHF

size: NA
D: TRBD2
J: TRBJ2-7
V: TRBV6-2/TRBV6-3
DNA: TGTGCCAGCAGTTACCCGGGACTAGTTGTTTACGAGCAGTACTTC
CDR3: CASSYPGLVVYEQYF

size: NA
D: NA
J: TRBJ1-2
V: TRBV5-4
DNA: TGTGCCAGCACCACCGGGGGGCGTGGCTACACCTTC
CDR3: CASTTGGRGYTF

size: NA
D: NA
J: TRBJ1-5
V: TRBV6-2/TRBV6-3
DNA: TGTGCCAGCAGTTACTCGAATCGGGAACGGCCCCAGCATTTT
CDR3: CASSYSNRERPQHF

size: NA
D: NA
J: TRBJ2-2
V: TRBV6-1
DNA: TGTGCCACTAAGTTGGGGGGCGGGGAGCTGTTTTTT
CDR3: CATKLGGGELFF

size: many
D: NA
J: TRBJ2-7
V: TRBV4-3
DNA: TGCGCCAGCAGCCTCCAGAGGGCCGCCTCCTACGAGCAGTACTTC
CDR3: CASSLQRAASYEQYF

size: few
D: NA
J: TRBJ1-1
V: TRBV29-1
DNA: TGCAGCCATTCTCGTGCGGGGATGAACACTGAAGCTTTCTTT
CDR3: CSHSRAGMNTEAFF

size: many
D: NA
J: TRBJ1-4
V: TRBV6-5
DNA: TGTGCCAGCGCAATGGAGCAGCTCGCTGAAAAACTGTTTTTT
CDR3: CASAMEQLAEKLFF

size: many
D: TRBD2
J: TRBJ2-7
V: TRBV6-2/TRBV6-3
DNA: TGTGCCAGCAGACGGACTAGCGGGAGCTCCTACGAGCAGTACTTC
CDR3: CASRRTSGSSYEQYF

size: NA
D: NA
J: TRBJ2-7
V: TRBV9
DNA: TGTGCCAGCAGCGTAGAGGCGGGGACGCTCTACGAGCAGTACTTC
CDR3: CASSVEAGTLYEQYF

size: many
D: NA
J: TRBJ2-3
V: TRBV5-6
DNA: TGTGCCAGCAGCTTGCTTAGAGATACGCAGTATTTT
CDR3: CASSLLRDTQYF

size: few
D: NA
J: TRBJ1-1
V: TRBV20-1
DNA: TGCAGTTACGACAGGAACACTGAAGCTTTCTTT
CDR3: CSYDRNTEAFF

size: few
D: NA
J: TRBJ1-2
V: TRBV18
DNA: TGTGCCAGCTCACCCTTTCGGGACACCAACTATGGCTACACCTTC
CDR3: CASSPFRDTNYGYTF

size: NA
D: NA
J: TRBJ1-4
V: TRBV28
DNA: TGTGCCAGCAGCCAGCCGGGATCAACTAATGAAAAACTGTTTTTT
CDR3: CASSQPGSTNEKLFF

size: few
D: NA
J: TRBJ1-4
V: TRBV9
DNA: TGTGCCAGCAGCGTTGGAGGTACAGCAGAAGAAAAACTGTTTTTT
CDR3: CASSVGGTAEEKLFF

size: few
D: TRBD2
J: TRBJ2-1
V: TRBV20-1
DNA: TGCAGTGCTAGCGGGACTAAAACCTACAATGAGCAGTTCTTC
CDR3: CSASGTKTYNEQFF

size: NA
D: TRBD1
J: TRBJ2-1
V: TRBV6-1
DNA: TGTGCCAGCAGTGGGGAACAGGGGATGGGCAATGAGCAGTTCTTC
CDR3: CASSGEQGMGNEQFF

size: once
D: NA
J: TRBJ1-1
V: TRBV5-5
DNA: TGTGCCAGCAGCCTATACGGGCACACTGAAGCTTTCTTT
CDR3: CASSLYGHTEAFF

size: few
D: TRBD1
J: TRBJ2-7
V: TRBV18
DNA: TGTGCCAGCTCACCATCCGGGACAGCCAGGAGCTCCTACGAGCAGTACTTC
CDR3: CASSPSGTARSSYEQYF

size: few
D: TRBD2
J: TRBJ2-7
V: TRBV5-1
DNA: TGCGCCAGCAGCTTGCCTAGCGGGGGGGGATCCTACGAGCAGTACTTC
CDR3: CASSLPSGGGSYEQYF

size: many
D: TRBD1
J: TRBJ2-1
V: TRBV10-3
DNA: TGTGCCATCAGTGAGACCGACAGGGATATGGGGCAGTTCTTC
CDR3: CAISETDRDMGQFF

size: NA
D: NA
J: TRBJ2-7
V: TRBV18
DNA: TGTGCCAGCTCACCATCCTTGGACAGCTCCTACGAGCAGTACTTC
CDR3: CASSPSLDSSYEQYF

size: NA
D: NA
J: TRBJ1-6
V: TRBV27
DNA: TGTGCCAGCAGTTTACTCGCGGGTAATTCACCCCTCCACTTT
CDR3: CASSLLAGNSPLHF

size: NA
D: NA
J: TRBJ2-5
V: TRBV20-1
DNA: TGCAGTGCTAGTCGACTTGGAGAGACCCAGTACTTC
CDR3: CSASRLGETQYF

size: few
D: NA
J: TRBJ1-2
V: TRBV20-1
DNA: TGCAGTGCTGGGGGACTTAACTATGGCTACACCTTC
CDR3: CSAGGLNYGYTF

size: few
D: NA
J: TRBJ1-1
V: TRBV2
DNA: TGTGCCAGCAGTGGACACCTTGAAGCTTTCTTT
CDR3: CASSGHLEAFF

size: few
D: NA
J: TRBJ2-5
V: TRBV7-9
DNA: TGTGCCAGCAGCTTCAACGGGTATGAGACCCAGTACTTC
CDR3: CASSFNGYETQYF

size: many
D: NA
J: TRBJ2-2
V: TRBV11-2
DNA: TGTGCCAGCAGGCCCTCCAAGACCGGGGAGCTGTTTTTT
CDR3: CASRPSKTGELFF

size: few
D: NA
J: TRBJ1-1
V: TRBV9
DNA: TGTGCCAGCAGCGTAGCGGCCGGCACTGAAGCTTTCTTT
CDR3: CASSVAAGTEAFF

size: many
D: NA
J: TRBJ2-5
V: TRBV20-1
DNA: TGCAGTGCTAGTCTTTTTGGGGGAGGCGAGACCCAGTACTTC
CDR3: CSASLFGGGETQYF

size: few
D: NA
J: TRBJ1-2
V: TRBV6-2/TRBV6-3
DNA: TGTGCCAGCAGGAATCCGGGCAACTATGGCTACACCTTC
CDR3: CASRNPGNYGYTF

size: NA
D: NA
J: TRBJ1-1
V: TRBV7-2
DNA: TGTGCCAGCAGATCTAGACAACAATCTGAAGCTTTCTTT
CDR3: CASRSRQQSEAFF

size: few
D: NA
J: TRBJ1-1
V: TRBV20-1
DNA: TGCAGTCCAGGGGACACTGAAGCTTTCTTT
CDR3: CSPGDTEAFF

size: NA
D: NA
J: TRBJ2-7
V: TRBV28
DNA: TGTGCCAGCAGTTTATCACCCCCAAGGGACCACGAGCAGTACTTC
CDR3: CASSLSPPRDHEQYF

size: NA
D: TRBD1
J: TRBJ2-5
V: TRBV6-1
DNA: TGTGCCGTGTATTGGGCAGGGGGTAAGACCCAGTACTTC
CDR3: CAVYWAGGKTQYF

size: few
D: NA
J: TRBJ2-7
V: TRBV4-2
DNA: TGTGCCAGCAGCCAGGTCGGTGACCACAGCTTATCCTACGAGCAGTACTTC
CDR3: CASSQVGDHSLSYEQYF

size: few
D: NA
J: TRBJ2-2
V: TRBV10-3
DNA: TGTGCCATCAGTGATACCGCTCCTGGTGGGGAGCTGTTTTTT
CDR3: CAISDTAPGGELFF

size: many
D: TRBD2
J: TRBJ2-1
V: TRBV4-3
DNA: TGCGCCAGCAGCCAAGGACTAGCGGGAGAACAACAGTTCTTC
CDR3: CASSQGLAGEQQFF

size: many
D: TRBD1
J: TRBJ1-2
V: TRBV6-5
DNA: TGTGCCAGCAGTTACTCAGACGGGACAGGGTACTATGGCTACACCTTC
CDR3: CASSYSDGTGYYGYTF

size: NA
D: NA
J: TRBJ2-2
V: TRBV19
DNA: TGTGCCAGTAGTTCTGAGTCCGGGGAGCTGTTTTTT
CDR3: CASSSESGELFF

size: many
D: TRBD2
J: TRBJ2-5
V: TRBV4-2
DNA: TGTGCCAGCAGCGAAATCGCACTAGCGGGAGGGACCCAGTACTTC
CDR3: CASSEIALAGGTQYF

size: many
D: NA
J: TRBJ2-7
V: TRBV20-1
DNA: TGCAGTGCTAGAGATATACCCCTAGGCGAGCAGTACTTC
CDR3: CSARDIPLGEQYF

size: NA
D: NA
J: TRBJ1-2
V: TRBV20-1
DNA: TGCATCTTCTACCGGGGGGGCTATGGCTACACCTTC
CDR3: CIFYRGGYGYTF

size: NA
D: NA
J: TRBJ2-2
V: TRBV5-1
DNA: TGCGCCAGCAGCTTGGGGGCGGTTTCGGACACCGGGGAGCTGTTTTTT
CDR3: CASSLGAVSDTGELFF

size: few
D: NA
J: TRBJ2-3
V: TRBV20-1
DNA: TGCTGGGGGCCTGGGTGGCCGCGGGGATACACAGATACGCAGTATTTT
CDR3: CWGPGWPRGYTDTQYF

size: NA
D: TRBD2
J: TRBJ2-5
V: TRBV20-1
DNA: TGCAGTGCTAGACCGGCTAGCGGCGGGGGAGAGACCCAGTACTTC
CDR3: CSARPASGGGETQYF

size: NA
D: TRBD1
J: TRBJ2-7
V: TRBV2
DNA: TGTGCCAGCAAAGACAGGGGTTACGAGCAGTACTTC
CDR3: CASKDRGYEQYF

size: NA
D: TRBD1
J: TRBJ1-3
V: TRBV7-8
DNA: TGTGCCAGCAGCTCCGGACAGGGAGTTGGAAACACCATATATTTT
CDR3: CASSSGQGVGNTIYF

size: many
D: TRBD1
J: TRBJ1-3
V: TRBV7-6
DNA: TGTGCCAGCAGCCCTTGGACAGGGGCGGGAAACACCATATATTTT
CDR3: CASSPWTGAGNTIYF

size: NA
D: NA
J: TRBJ2-7
V: TRBV6-2/TRBV6-3
DNA: TGTGCCAGCAAGGGGCAGGGCACTTACGAGCAGTACTTC
CDR3: CASKGQGTYEQYF

size: many
D: TRBD1
J: TRBJ1-2
V: TRBV5-1
DNA: TGCGCCAGCAGCTTGGATGGACAGGGGGCAAACTATGGCTACACCTTC
CDR3: CASSLDGQGANYGYTF

size: many
D: NA
J: TRBJ1-3
V: TRBV4-3
DNA: TGCGCCAGCAGCCAAGAGACAGGTTTCTCTGGAAACACCATATATTTT
CDR3: CASSQETGFSGNTIYF

size: many
D: NA
J: TRBJ2-3
V: TRBV7-2
DNA: TGTGCCAGCAGCCCCGGGTTTTCTAGCACAGATACGCAGTATTTT
CDR3: CASSPGFSSTDTQYF

size: many
D: TRBD2
J: TRBJ2-7
V: TRBV12-3/TRBV12-4
DNA: TGTGCCAGCAGTCAAGTAGCGGGAGGGCCTAGCGAGCAGTACTTC
CDR3: CASSQVAGGPSEQYF

size: NA
D: NA
J: TRBJ2-1
V: TRBV7-2
DNA: TGTGCCAGCAGCCAACAGGGGAGGCATGAGCAGTTCTTC
CDR3: CASSQQGRHEQFF